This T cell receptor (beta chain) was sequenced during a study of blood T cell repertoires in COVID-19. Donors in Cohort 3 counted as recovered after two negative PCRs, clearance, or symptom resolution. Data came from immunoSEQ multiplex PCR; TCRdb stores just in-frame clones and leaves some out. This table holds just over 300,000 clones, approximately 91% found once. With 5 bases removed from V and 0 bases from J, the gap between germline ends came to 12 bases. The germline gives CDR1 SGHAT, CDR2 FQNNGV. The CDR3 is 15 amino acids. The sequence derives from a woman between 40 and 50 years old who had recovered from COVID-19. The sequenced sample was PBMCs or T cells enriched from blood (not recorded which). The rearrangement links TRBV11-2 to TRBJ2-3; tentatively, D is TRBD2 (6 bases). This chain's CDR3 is CASSRDSTSTDTQYF. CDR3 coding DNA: TGTGCCAGCAGCCGGGACTCCACTAGCACAGATACGCAGTATTTT. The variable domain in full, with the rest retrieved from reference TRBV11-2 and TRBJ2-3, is EAGVAQSPRYKIIEKRQSVAFWCNPISGHATLYWYQQILGQGPKLLIQFQNNGVVDDSQLPKDRFSAERLKGVDSTLKIQPAKLEDSAVYLCASSRDSTSTDTQYFGPGTRLTVL.